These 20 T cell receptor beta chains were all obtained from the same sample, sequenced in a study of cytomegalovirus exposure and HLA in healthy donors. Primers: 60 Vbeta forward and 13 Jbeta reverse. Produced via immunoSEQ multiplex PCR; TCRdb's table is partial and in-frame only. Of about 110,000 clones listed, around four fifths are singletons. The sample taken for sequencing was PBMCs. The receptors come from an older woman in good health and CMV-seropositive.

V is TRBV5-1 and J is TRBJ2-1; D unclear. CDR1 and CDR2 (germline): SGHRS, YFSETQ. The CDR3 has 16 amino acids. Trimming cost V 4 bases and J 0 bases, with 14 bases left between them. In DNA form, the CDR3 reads TGCGCCAGCAGCCGTTCCCCGTATAACTCCTACAATGAGCAGTTCTTC. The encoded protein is CASSRSPYNSYNEQFF.

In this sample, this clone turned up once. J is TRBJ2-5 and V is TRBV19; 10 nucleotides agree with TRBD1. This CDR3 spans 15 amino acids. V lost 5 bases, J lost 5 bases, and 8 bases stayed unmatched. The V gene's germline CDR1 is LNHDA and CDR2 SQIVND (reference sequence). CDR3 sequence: CASSDGTGVFETQYF. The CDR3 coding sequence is TGTGCCAGTAGTGACGGGACAGGGGTGTTTGAGACCCAGTACTTC.

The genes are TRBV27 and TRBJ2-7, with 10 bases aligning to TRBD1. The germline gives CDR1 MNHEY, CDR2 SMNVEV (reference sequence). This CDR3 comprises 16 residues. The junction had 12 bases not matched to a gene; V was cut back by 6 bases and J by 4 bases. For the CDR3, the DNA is TGTGCCAGCAGCTCTGGCTGGGGGACAGGGGAGTACGAGCAGTACTTC. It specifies CASSSGWGTGEYEQYF.

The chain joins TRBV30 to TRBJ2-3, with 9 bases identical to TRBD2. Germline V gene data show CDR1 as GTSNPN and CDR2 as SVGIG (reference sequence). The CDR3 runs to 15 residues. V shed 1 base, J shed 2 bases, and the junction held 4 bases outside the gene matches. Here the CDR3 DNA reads TGTGCCTGGAGTGAGACTAGCGGCTACACAGATACGCAGTATTTT. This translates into CAWSETSGYTDTQYF. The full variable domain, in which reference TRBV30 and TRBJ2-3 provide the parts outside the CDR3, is SQTIHQWPATLVQPVGSPLSLECTVEGTSNPNLYWYRQAAGRGLQLLFYSVGIGQISSEVPQNLSASRPQDRQFILSSKKLLLSDSGFYLCAWSETSGYTDTQYFGPGTRLTVL.

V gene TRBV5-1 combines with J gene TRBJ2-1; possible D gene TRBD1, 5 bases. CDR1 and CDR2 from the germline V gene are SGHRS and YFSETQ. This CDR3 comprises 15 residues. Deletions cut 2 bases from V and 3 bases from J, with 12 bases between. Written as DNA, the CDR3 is TGCGCCAGCAGCTTTTCAGGGATCGGCTACAATGAGCAGTTCTTC. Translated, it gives CASSFSGIGYNEQFF.

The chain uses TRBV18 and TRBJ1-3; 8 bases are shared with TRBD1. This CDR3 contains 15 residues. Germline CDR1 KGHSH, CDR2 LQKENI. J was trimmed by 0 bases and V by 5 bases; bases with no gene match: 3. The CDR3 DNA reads TGTGCCAGCTCAGGGACAGGACTCTCTGGAAACACCATATATTTT. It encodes CASSGTGLSGNTIYF.

CDR3 protein: CASQWAWKTGELFF. The CDR3 DNA follows: TGTGCCAGCCAGTGGGCTTGGAAGACCGGGGAGCTGTTTTTT. The chain carries TRBV6-4 and TRBJ2-2; D ambiguous. V was clipped by 8 bases and J by 5 bases, with 15 bases between them. CDR3 length equals 14 residues. Germline CDR1 reads MRHNA; CDR2 reads SNTAGT.

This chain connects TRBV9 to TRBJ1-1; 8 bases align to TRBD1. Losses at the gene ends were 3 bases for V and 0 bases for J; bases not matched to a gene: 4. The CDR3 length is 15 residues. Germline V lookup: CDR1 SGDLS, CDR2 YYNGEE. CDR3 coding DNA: TGTGCCAGCAGCGCCCCACAGGGGGTGAACACTGAAGCTTTCTTT. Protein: CASSAPQGVNTEAFF.

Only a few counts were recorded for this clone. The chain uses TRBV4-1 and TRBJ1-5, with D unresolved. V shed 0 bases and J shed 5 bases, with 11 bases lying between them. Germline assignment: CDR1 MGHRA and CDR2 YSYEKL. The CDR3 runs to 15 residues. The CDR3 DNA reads TGCGCCAGCAGCCAAGATCGGTACTTAGATCAGCCCCAGCATTTT. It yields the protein CASSQDRYLDQPQHF.

The CDR3 region has the DNA TGTGCCAGTTCCGTAACGGGCTCTGGGGCCAACGTCCTGACTTTC. Its translation: CASSVTGSGANVLTF. The genes are TRBV19 and TRBJ2-6; D uncertain. Trimming pared 8 bases from V and 0 bases from J, leaving 11 bases between. Germline CDR1 LNHDA, CDR2 SQIVND (reference sequence). The CDR3 runs 15 residues.

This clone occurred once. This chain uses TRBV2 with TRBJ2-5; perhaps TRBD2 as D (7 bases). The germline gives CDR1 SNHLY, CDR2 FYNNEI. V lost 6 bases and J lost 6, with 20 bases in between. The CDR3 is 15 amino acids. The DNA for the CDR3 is TGTGCCAGCAGCCTTGGGGGGGGGCGCGTGCAGACCCAGTACTTC. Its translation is CASSLGGGRVQTQYF.

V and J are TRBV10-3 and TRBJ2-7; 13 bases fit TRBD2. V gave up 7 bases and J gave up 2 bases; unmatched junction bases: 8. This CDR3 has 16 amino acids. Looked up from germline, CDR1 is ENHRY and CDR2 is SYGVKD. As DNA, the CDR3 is TGTGCCATCAAAGGGACTAGCGGGGAAAAGACCTACGAGCAGTACTTC. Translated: CAIKGTSGEKTYEQYF.

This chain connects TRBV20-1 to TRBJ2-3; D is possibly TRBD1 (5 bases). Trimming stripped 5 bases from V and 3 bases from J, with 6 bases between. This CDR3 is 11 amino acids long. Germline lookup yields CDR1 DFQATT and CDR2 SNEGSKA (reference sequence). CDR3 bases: TGCAGTGCTCCAGGGACAGATACGCAGTATTTT. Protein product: CSAPGTDTQYF.

As DNA, the CDR3 is TGTGCCAGCAGGTGGGGACTTTCTGGGGCCAACGTCCTGACTTTC. Encoded protein: CASRWGLSGANVLTF. The V call is TRBV2, the J call TRBJ2-6; tentatively, D is TRBD2 (6 bases). Trimming left V 6 bases short and J 1 base short, with 10 bases between. This CDR3 comprises 15 residues. Germline V CDR1 and CDR2: SNHLY, FYNNEI.

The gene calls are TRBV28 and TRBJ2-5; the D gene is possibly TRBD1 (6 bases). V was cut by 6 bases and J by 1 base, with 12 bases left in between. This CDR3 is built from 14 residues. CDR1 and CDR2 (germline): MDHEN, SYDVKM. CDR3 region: CASRQQGTQETQYF. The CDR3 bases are TGTGCCAGCAGACAACAGGGCACCCAAGAGACCCAGTACTTC.

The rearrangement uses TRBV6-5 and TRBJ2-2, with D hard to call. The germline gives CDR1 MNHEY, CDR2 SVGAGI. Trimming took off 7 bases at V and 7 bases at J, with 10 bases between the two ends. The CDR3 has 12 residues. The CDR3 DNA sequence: TGTGCCAGCACCCCACTTGACGGGGAGCTGTTTTTT. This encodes CASTPLDGELFF.

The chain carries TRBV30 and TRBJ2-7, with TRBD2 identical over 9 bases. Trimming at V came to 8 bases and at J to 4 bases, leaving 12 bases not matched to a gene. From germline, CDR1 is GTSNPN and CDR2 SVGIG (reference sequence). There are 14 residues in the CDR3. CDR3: CARSEGLARYEQYF. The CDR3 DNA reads TGTGCCCGATCAGAGGGACTAGCTAGGTACGAGCAGTACTTC.

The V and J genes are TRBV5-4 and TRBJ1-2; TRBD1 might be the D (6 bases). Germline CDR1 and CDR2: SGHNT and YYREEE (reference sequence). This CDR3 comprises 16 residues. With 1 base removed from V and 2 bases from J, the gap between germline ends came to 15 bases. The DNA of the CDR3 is TGTGCCAGCAGCTTGTTTTCCCTCAGGGGAAACTATGGCTACACCTTC. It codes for CASSLFSLRGNYGYTF. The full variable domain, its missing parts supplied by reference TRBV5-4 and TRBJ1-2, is ETGVTQSPTHLIKTRGQQVTLRCSSQSGHNTVSWYQQALGQGPQFIFQYYREEENGRGNFPPRFSGLQFPNYSSELNVNALELDDSALYLCASSLFSLRGNYGYTFGSGTRLTVV.

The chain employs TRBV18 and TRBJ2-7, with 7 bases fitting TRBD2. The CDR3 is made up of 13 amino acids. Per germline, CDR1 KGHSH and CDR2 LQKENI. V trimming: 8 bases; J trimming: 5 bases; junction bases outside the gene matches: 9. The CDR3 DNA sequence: TGTGCCAGCCGCCTTGGCGGGAGAGACGAGCAGTACTTC. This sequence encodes CASRLGGRDEQYF.

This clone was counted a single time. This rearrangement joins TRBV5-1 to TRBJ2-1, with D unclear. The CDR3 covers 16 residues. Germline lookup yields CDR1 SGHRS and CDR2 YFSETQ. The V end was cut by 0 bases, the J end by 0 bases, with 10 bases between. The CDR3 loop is CASSLAGSPSYNEQFF. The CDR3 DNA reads TGCGCCAGCAGCTTGGCAGGCTCTCCCTCCTACAATGAGCAGTTCTTC.